This paragraph reports one TCR beta chain. The sample holds many counts of this clonotype. Its antigen remains unidentified. Base qualities are not recorded, but no much larger clone differs from it by a single base. The germline V gene (reference sequence) sets CDR1 to LGHDT and CDR2 to YNNKEL. Trimming costs V 0 bases and J 10 bases, and their ends lie 16 bases apart. The CDR3 numbers 16 residues from cysteine through phenylalanine. Just the 48-base CDR3 DNA is kept, in frame starting at base 1. These data belong to a study of regulatory T cells in long-lasting Graves disease (dated by TCRdb to about 2021). Some background on the complete study: In the newly diagnosed Graves' disease group, patients had been taking antithyroid drugs for less than 3 months. Patients with persistent Graves' disease were compared with patients with newly diagnosed Graves' disease using TCR sequencing and RNA sequencing of peripheral blood. The study was registered as a clinical trial and conducted in China. TCR sequencing covered approximately 13 persistent and approximately 20 newly diagnosed Graves' disease patients, around 33 samples in total. General findings and caveats noted by the study authors: A larger number of public clonotypes was shared among persistent patients (about 2,700) than among newly diagnosed patients (more than 850). The authors noted that the small sample size was a limitation that may lower accuracy. Only peripheral blood was studied, because thyroid tissue, the primary lesion, was inaccessible. Sequencing and analysis were limited to the TCR beta chain. Preferential use of TRBV28, TRBJ1-2 and TRBJ2-5 was observed in persistent disease, whereas TRBV20-1 and TRBJ2-1 were favored in newly diagnosed disease. Lower TCR Shannon entropy and fewer highly expanded clones were observed in persistent Graves' disease patients than in newly diagnosed patients, which suggested clonal expansion.

Library generation was performed with multiplex PCR. Sequencer: Illumina HiSeq 4000. iRepertoire HTBI primers and Arm-PCR amplification of CDR3 regions were used to construct TCR beta libraries. Before sequencing, the PCR products underwent gel purification. The published analysis was carried out like this. Gene usage analysis of CDR3 amino acid clonotypes used the approximately 56 TRBV and about 15 TRBJ segments found across samples. Filtered high-quality paired reads were merged into contigs using COPE and FqMerger. BLAST was used to align contigs to IMGT TRBV, TRBD and TRBJ reference genes, with CDR3 defined following IMGT. Any clonotype with a frequency above 0.1% was counted as a highly expanded clone. Repertoire diversity was measured by Shannon entropy, and V-J evenness by the Gini coefficient. A clonotype was considered public if more than one individual shared it. Using fastp at Q25 and MiXCR, TCRdb reprocessed the public reads and kept productive beta chains. Each entry is one CDR3 protein sequence, shown with its most common DNA and genes. None of the V and J calls come from the authors' own analysis; TCRdb made them. The sample data list just over 600,000 distinct CDR3 sequences, and roughly 15% of these were observed just once. The biggest ten clones account for 18% of the sample.

What the time point label conveys for this sample: newly diagnosed GD, antithyroid drugs for less than 3 months. RNA was extracted from PBMCs in TRIzol for both TCR sequencing and RNA sequencing. The diagnosis of Graves' disease followed American Thyroid Association guidelines. Recruitment of patients was carried out at an endocrinology department in Xi'an, China. Each patient gave about 10 milliliters of peripheral blood, collected in an EDTA anticoagulant tube. PBMCs were isolated by Ficoll Paque Plus density gradient separation without further T cell sorting. An Agilent 2100 Bioanalyzer and agarose gel were used to assess RNA quality, and a NanoDrop 2000 was used to measure RNA concentration. The sample was also reused in another study, on T cells in Graves' hyperthyroidism and ophthalmopathy. The second source states: Stable Graves' hyperthyroidism was defined as the absence of progression to ophthalmopathy over 18 months of follow-up. The hyperthyroidism patients were between 18 and 65 years old and newly diagnosed, with a disease duration of less than 2 months. Patients with uncontrolled infections, other autoimmune diseases, pregnancy or lactation were excluded. Clinical symptoms, serum thyroxine and TRAb, thyroid ultrasound, and orbital computed tomography formed the basis for the diagnoses. The TCR CDR3 was subjected to a first round of RT-PCR using the HTBI primer set and the Qiagen OneStep RT-PCR kit. Most expanded thyroid clonotypes (frequency above 0.001) were also found in blood, which suggests that blood repertoires may mirror thyroid immune responses. In cross-validation, a model built on a 13 V-J signature told ophthalmopathy apart from stable hyperthyroidism with 87.88% sensitivity and about 81% specificity, and in testing the same model reached 80%/75%. In validation, the model predicted progression to ophthalmopathy a median of about 6.5 months before onset, with roughly 68% sensitivity and roughly 79% specificity. TCR V-J signatures able to tell the groups apart were searched for in a discovery cohort of 90 to 100 patients, of whom roughly 42 had Graves' ophthalmopathy and roughly 59 had stable Graves' hyperthyroidism. Whether ophthalmopathy could be predicted prospectively was tested in an independent validation cohort made up of roughly 20 hyperthyroidism patients plus 17 patients who later progressed to ophthalmopathy. The 100 discovery patients were randomly split 7:3 into training and test sets. In addition, the study compared T-cell repertoires in thyroid tissue and in blood from roughly six Graves' hyperthyroidism patients. After sampling, hyperthyroidism patients received methimazole starting at 30 mg daily, and ophthalmopathy patients received high-dose intravenous methylprednisolone. The libraries were constructed in a second round of multiplex PCR and then size-selected and purified. Paired-end sequencing of the libraries was performed with 100 bp reads on an Illumina HiSeq2000. Raw data were processed with SOAPnuke, discarding reads with adapters, uncalled bases, mean Phred below 15, or no exact constant-primer or identifier match. High-quality paired reads were merged with COPE v1.2.5, and unique nucleotide sequences were defined as clonotypes. MiTCR v1.1 was used to align clonotypes to the IMGT TRBV, TRBD and TRBJ reference segments. The analysis was restricted to V-J combinations with a frequency above 0.0001, which together covered 99.2% of the repertoires. A TCS score was defined as the ratio between F50 (clonal expansion) and ExV (chaos), using BLOSUM62-based TCRdist between CDR3 peptides within each V-J. Welch's t-statistics and random forest reduced around 510 V-J features to roughly 13, which were used in a naive Bayes classifier (R e1071). Sample size was not statistically predetermined, and investigators were not blinded to group allocation. The paper describes TCR Vbeta CDR3 sequencing of 120 to 150 peripheral blood samples, made up of approximately 40 ophthalmopathy patients, approximately 76 hyperthyroidism patients and some 17 progressor patients.

Sequencing was performed on peripheral blood mononuclear cells (PBMCs), taken at new diagnosis, from a patient treated with antithyroid drugs. Here the chain combines TRBV3-1 and TRBJ1-6; the best D guess is TRBD1, with 6 bases matching. This sequence was found in a woman aged 25 to 39 with Graves disease. Donor details come from another sample of the same person, matched by shared clones. In nucleotides, the sequence is TGTGCCAGCAGCCAAGATTCCGCCGGGACACGCTCACCCCTCCACTTT. This sequence encodes CASSQDSAGTRSPLHF.